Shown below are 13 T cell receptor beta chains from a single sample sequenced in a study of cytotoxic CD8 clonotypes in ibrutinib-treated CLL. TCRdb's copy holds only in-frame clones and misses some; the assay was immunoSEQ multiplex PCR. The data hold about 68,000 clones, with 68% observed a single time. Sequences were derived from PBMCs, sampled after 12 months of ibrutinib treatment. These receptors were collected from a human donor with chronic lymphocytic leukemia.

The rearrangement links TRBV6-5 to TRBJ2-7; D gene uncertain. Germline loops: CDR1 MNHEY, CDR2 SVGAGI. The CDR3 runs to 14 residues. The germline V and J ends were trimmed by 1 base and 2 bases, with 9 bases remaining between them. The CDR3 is CASSYFKSAYEQYF. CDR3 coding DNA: TGTGCCAGCAGTTACTTTAAAAGTGCCTACGAGCAGTACTTC.

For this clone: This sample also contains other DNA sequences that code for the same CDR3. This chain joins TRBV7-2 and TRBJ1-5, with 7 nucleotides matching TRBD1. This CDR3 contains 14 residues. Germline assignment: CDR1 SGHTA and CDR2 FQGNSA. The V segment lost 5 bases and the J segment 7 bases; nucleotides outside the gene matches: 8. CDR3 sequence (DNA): TGTGCCAGCAGCCCCAGGGGGGGAGGACAGCCCCAGCATTTT. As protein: CASSPRGGGQPQHF.

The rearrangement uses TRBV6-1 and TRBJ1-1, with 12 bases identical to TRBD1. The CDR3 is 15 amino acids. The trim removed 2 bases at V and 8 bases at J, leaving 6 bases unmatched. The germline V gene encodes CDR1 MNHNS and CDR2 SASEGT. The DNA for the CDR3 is TGTGCCAGCAGTGAACCGGGACAGGGGGCGACCGAAGCTTTCTTT. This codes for CASSEPGQGATEAFF.

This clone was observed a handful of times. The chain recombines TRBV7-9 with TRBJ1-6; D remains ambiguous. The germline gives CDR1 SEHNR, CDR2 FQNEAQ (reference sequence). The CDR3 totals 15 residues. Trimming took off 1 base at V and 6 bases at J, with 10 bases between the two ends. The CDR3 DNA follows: TGTGCCAGCAGCTTAGATGGCAGAGTTAATTCACCCCTCCACTTT. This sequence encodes CASSLDGRVNSPLHF.

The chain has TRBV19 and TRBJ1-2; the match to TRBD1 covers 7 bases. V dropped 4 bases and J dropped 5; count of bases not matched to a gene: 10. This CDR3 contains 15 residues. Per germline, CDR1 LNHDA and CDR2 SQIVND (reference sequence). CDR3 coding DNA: TGTGCCAGTAGTAGATTCGGACAGGCGGGGTATGGCTACACCTTC. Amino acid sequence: CASSRFGQAGYGYTF.

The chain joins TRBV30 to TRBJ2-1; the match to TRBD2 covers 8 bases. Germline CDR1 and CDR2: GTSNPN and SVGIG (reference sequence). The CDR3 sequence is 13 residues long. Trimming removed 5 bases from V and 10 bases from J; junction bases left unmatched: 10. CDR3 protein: CAWANGLASEQFF. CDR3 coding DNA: TGTGCCTGGGCCAACGGACTAGCCTCGGAGCAGTTCTTC. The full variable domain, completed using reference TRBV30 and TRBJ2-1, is SQTIHQWPATLVQPVGSPLSLECTVEGTSNPNLYWYRQAAGRGLQLLFYSVGIGQISSEVPQNLSASRPQDRQFILSSKKLLLSDSGFYLCAWANGLASEQFFGPGTRLTVL.

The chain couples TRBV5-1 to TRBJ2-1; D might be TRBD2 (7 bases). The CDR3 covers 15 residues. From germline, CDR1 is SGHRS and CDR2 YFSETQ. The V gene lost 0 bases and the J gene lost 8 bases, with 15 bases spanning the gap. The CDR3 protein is CASSLEGGQYYEQFF. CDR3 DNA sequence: TGCGCCAGCAGCTTGGAGGGGGGGCAATACTATGAGCAGTTCTTC.

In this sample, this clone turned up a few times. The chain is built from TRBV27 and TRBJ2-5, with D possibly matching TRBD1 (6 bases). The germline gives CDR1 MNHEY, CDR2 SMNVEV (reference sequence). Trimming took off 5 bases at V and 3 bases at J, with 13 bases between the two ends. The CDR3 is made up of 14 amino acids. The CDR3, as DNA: TGTGCCAGCAGTCCCTGGCGGACAGAAGAGACCCAGTACTTC. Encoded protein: CASSPWRTEETQYF.

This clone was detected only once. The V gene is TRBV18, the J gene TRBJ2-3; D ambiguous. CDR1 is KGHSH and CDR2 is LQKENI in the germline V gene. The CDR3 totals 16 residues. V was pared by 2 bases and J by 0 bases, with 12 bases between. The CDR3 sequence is CASSPLQTTSTDTQYF. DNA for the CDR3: TGTGCCAGCTCACCATTACAAACTACTAGCACAGATACGCAGTATTTT.

The CDR3 spells CAWSLTETTNEKLFF. For the CDR3, the DNA is TGTGCCTGGAGTCTTACAGAGACAACTAATGAAAAACTGTTTTTT. The rearrangement joins TRBV30 to TRBJ1-4, with D uncertain. Germline loops: CDR1 GTSNPN, CDR2 SVGIG (reference sequence). Trimming removed 2 bases from V and 0 bases from J, with 10 bases in between. CDR3 length: 15 residues.

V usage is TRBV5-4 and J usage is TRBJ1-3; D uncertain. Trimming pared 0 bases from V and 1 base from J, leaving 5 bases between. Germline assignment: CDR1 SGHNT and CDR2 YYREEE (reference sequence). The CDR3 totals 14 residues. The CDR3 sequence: CASSLGGSGNTIYF. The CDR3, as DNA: TGTGCCAGCAGCTTGGGTGGGTCTGGAAACACCATATATTTT.

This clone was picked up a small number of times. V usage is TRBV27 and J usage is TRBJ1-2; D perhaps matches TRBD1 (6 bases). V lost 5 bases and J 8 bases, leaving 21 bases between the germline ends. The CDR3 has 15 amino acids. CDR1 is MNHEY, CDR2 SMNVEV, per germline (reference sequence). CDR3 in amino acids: CASSLLGGPRAGYTF. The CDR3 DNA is TGTGCCAGCAGTCTACTCGGGGGGCCCCGGGCGGGCTACACCTTC.

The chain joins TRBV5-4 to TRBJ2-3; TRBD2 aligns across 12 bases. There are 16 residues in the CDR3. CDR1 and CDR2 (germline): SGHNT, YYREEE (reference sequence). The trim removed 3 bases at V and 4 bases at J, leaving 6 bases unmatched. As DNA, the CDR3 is TGTGCCAGCAGCTACAGGCTAGCGGGGGGGTCAGATACGCAGTATTTT. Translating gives CASSYRLAGGSDTQYF.